This T cell receptor (beta chain) was retrieved from a study of OX40 agonist ivuxolimab in advanced cancers. The CDR3 is 16 residues long. V dropped 3 bases and J dropped 0; count of bases not matched to a gene: 4. From germline, CDR1 is SGHTA and CDR2 FQGNSA. Produced via immunoSEQ multiplex PCR; TCRdb's table is partial and in-frame only. The table has tens of thousands of clones, approximately 90% seen once. The receptor was derived from an adult with an advanced solid tumor such as melanoma, head and neck, liver or kidney cancer. The chain links TRBV7-2 to TRBJ2-2; the match to TRBD2 covers 7 bases. The sample here was CD4+ or CD8+ T cells sorted from blood, taken in a trial of the OX40 agonist ivuxolimab. The CDR3 loop is CASSLMGGPNTGELFF. As DNA, the CDR3 is TGTGCCAGCAGCTTGATGGGAGGGCCGAACACCGGGGAGCTGTTTTTT. Looking up the rest from reference TRBV7-2 and TRBJ2-2 gives the full variable domain: GAGVSQSPSNKVTEKGKDVELRCDPISGHTALYWYRQSLGQGLEFLIYFQGNSAPDKSGLPSDRFSAERTGGSVSTLTIQRTQQEDSAVYLCASSLMGGPNTGELFFGEGSRLTVL.